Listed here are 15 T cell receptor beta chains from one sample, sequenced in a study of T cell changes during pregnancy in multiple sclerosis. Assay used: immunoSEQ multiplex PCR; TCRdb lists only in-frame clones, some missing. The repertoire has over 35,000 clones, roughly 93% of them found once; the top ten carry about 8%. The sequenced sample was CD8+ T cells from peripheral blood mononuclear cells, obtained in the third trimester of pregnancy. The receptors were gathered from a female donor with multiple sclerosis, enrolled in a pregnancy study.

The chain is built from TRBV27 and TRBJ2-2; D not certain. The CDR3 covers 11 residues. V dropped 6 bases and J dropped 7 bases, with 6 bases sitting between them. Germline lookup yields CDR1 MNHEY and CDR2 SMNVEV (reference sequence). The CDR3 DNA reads TGTGCCAGCAGGAGTATCGGGGAGCTGTTTTTT. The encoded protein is CASRSIGELFF.

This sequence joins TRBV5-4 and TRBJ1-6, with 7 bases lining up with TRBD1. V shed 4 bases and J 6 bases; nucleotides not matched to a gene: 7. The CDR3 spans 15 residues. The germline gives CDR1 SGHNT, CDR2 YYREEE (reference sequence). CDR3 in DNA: TGTGCCAGCAGCGACAGGGAAGTTAGTAATTCACCCCTCCACTTT. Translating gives CASSDREVSNSPLHF.

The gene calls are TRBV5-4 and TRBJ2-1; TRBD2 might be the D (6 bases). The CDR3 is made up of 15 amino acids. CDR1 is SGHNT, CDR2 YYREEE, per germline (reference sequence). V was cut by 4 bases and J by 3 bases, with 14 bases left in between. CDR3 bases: TGTGCCAGCAGCCCACCGGGACTCTACTACAATGAGCAGTTCTTC. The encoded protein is CASSPPGLYYNEQFF.

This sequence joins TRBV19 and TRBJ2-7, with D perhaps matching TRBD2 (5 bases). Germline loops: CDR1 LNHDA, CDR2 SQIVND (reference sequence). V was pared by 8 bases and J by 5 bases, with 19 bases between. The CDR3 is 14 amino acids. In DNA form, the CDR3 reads TGTGCCAGTGCTATAGTCGGGGAAGCGCACGAGCAGTACTTC. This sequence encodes CASAIVGEAHEQYF. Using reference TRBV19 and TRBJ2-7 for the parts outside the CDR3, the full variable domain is DGGITQSPKYLFRKEGQNVTLSCEQNLNHDAMYWYRQDPGQGLRLIYYSQIVNDFQKGDIAEGYSVSREKKESFPLTVTSAQKNPTAFYLCASAIVGEAHEQYFGPGTRLTVT.

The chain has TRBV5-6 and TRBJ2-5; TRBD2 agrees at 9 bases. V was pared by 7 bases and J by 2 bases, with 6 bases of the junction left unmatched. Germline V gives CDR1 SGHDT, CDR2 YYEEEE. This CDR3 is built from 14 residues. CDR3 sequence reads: CASVAGVGQETQYF. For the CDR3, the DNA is TGTGCCAGCGTAGCGGGAGTAGGGCAAGAGACCCAGTACTTC.

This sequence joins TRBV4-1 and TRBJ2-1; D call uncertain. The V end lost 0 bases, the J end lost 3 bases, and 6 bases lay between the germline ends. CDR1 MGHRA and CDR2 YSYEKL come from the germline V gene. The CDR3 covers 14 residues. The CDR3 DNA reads TGCGCCAGCAGCCAAGAGTCCCGCTACAATGAGCAGTTCTTC. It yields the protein CASSQESRYNEQFF.

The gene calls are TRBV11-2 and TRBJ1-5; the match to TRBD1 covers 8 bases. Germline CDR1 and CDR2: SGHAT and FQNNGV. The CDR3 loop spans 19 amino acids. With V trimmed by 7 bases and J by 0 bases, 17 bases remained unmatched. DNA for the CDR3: TGTGCCAGCATTTCCCCCCGACAGGGGACATCTTATAGCAATCAGCCCCAGCATTTT. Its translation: CASISPRQGTSYSNQPQHF.

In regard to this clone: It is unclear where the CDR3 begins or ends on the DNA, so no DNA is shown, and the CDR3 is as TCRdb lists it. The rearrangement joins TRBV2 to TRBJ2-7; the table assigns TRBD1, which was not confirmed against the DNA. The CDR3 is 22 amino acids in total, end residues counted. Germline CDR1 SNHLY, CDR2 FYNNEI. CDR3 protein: CASSYSGTALRAVLRAWAEQYF.

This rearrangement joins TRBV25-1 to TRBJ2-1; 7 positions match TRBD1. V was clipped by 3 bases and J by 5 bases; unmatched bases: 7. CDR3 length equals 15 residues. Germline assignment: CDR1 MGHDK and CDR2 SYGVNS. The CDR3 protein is CASSESWDSHNEQFF. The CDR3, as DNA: TGTGCCAGCAGTGAGTCTTGGGACAGTCACAATGAGCAGTTCTTC.

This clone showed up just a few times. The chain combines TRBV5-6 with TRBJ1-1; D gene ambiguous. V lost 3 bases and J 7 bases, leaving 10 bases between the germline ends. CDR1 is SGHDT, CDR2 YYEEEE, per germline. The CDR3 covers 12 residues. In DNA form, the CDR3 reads TGTGCCAGCAGCTCGACACCACTTGAAGCTTTCTTT. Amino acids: CASSSTPLEAFF.

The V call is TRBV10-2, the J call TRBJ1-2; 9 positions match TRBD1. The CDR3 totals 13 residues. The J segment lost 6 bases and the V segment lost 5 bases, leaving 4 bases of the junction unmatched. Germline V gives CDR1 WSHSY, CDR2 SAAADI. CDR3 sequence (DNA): TGCGCCAGCAGTCTCACAGGGGGCAATGGCTACACCTTC. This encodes CASSLTGGNGYTF.

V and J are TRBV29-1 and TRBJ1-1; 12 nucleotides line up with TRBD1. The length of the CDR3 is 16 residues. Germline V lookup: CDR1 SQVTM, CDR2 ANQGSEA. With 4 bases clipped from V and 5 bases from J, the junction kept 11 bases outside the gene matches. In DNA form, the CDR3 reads TGCAGCGTTGTGGGGGGGGACAGGGGGCTGGAAACTGAAGCTTTCTTT. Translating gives CSVVGGDRGLETEAFF.

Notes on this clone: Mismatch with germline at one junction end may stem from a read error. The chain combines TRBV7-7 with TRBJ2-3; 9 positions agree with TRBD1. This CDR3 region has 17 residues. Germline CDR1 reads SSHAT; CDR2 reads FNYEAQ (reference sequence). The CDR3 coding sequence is TGTGCTAGCAGCCCCAAGCCCGGGACAGGGAGCACAGATACGCAGTATTTT. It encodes CASSPKPGTGSTDTQYF.

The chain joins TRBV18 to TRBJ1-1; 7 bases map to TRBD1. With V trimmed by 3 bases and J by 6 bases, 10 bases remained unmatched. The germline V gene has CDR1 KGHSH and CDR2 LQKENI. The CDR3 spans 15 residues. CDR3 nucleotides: TGTGCCAGCTCACCCCAGACAGGGAGCAACGCTGAAGCTTTCTTT. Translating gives CASSPQTGSNAEAFF.

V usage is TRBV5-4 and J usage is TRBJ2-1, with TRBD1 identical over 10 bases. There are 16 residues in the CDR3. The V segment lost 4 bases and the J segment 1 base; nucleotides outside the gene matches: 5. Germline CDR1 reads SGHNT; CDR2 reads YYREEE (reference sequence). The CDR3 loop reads CASSHQGQGSYNEQFF. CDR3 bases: TGTGCCAGCAGCCACCAGGGACAGGGGTCCTACAATGAGCAGTTCTTC.